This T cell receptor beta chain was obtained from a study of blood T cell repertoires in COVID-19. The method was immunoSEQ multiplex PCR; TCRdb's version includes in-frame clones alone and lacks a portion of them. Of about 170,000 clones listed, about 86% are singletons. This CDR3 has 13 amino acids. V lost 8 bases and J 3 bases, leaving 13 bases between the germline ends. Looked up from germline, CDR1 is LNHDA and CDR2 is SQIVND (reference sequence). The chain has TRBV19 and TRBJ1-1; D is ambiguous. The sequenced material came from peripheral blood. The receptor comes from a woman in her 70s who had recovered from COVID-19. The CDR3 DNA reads TGTGCCAGTTCCGGCTCGAGGGACACTGAAGCTTTCTTT. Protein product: CASSGSRDTEAFF.